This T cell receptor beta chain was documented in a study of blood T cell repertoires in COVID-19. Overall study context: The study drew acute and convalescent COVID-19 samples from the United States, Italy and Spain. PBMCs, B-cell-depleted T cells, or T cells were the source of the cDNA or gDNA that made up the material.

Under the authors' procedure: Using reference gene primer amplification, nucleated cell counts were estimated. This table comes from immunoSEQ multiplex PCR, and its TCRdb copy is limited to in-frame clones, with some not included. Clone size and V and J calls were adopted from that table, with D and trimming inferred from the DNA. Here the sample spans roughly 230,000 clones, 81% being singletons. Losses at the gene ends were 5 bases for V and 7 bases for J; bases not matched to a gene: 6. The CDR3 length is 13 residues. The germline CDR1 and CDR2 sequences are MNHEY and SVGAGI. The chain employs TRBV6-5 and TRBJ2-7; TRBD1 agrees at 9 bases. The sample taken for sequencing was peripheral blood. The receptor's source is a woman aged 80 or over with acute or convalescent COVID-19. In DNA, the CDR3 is TGTGCCAGCAGTAGATACAGGGGGCGAGAGCAGTACTTC. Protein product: CASSRYRGREQYF.